These T cell receptor beta chains were read from a single sample in a study of blood T cell repertoires in COVID-19. Profiling relied on immunoSEQ multiplex PCR, and the TCRdb table lists in-frame clones only, not all of them. The table includes fewer than 100,000 clones, 70% to 80% detected once. The source material was peripheral blood. These receptors all stem from a human donor in a cohort sampled during active COVID-19. The CDR3 runs from the conserved cysteine through the conserved F or W. A D gene is named only where the DNA matches it firmly. Not every row has a clone size; where given, it reads once, few, many or a size class.

clone size: NA
J gene: TRBJ1-4
V gene: TRBV7-8
D gene: NA
CDR3 DNA: TGTGCCAGCAGCTTAGCGTTTGGGCCAACTAATGAAAAACTGTTTTTT
CDR3 protein: CASSLAFGPTNEKLFF

clone size: NA
J gene: TRBJ2-3
V gene: TRBV28
D gene: NA
CDR3 DNA: TGTGCCAGCAGTTTAGGGTGGCGGGACGTGGATACGCAGTATTTT
CDR3 protein: CASSLGWRDVDTQYF

clone size: NA
J gene: TRBJ2-5
V gene: TRBV12-3/TRBV12-4
D gene: NA
CDR3 DNA: TGTGCCAGCAGCCCCCCGGGTTATGAGACCCAGTACTTC
CDR3 protein: CASSPPGYETQYF

clone size: NA
J gene: TRBJ2-1
V gene: TRBV11-3
D gene: NA
CDR3 DNA: TGTGCCAGCAGCTCCCCCCCAGCGGAGTTCTACAATGAGCAGTTCTTC
CDR3 protein: CASSSPPAEFYNEQFF

clone size: NA
J gene: TRBJ1-2
V gene: TRBV19
D gene: NA
CDR3 DNA: TGTGCCAGTAGTTATCACCAGGGCACAGGCGGCTACACCTTC
CDR3 protein: CASSYHQGTGGYTF

clone size: NA
J gene: TRBJ1-1
V gene: TRBV2
D gene: TRBD1
CDR3 DNA: TGTGCCAGCAGCGAGGGGACAGGGCTATTTCGGCGGACTGAAGCTTTCTTT
CDR3 protein: CASSEGTGLFRRTEAFF

clone size: few
J gene: TRBJ2-3
V gene: TRBV6-5
D gene: TRBD1
CDR3 DNA: TGTGCCAGCAGGGACAGGGGGCCGACAGATACGCAGTATTTT
CDR3 protein: CASRDRGPTDTQYF

clone size: NA
J gene: TRBJ2-1
V gene: TRBV15
D gene: NA
CDR3 DNA: TGTGCCACCAGCAGAGATCGACAGGACAATGAGCAGTTCTTC
CDR3 protein: CATSRDRQDNEQFF

clone size: few
J gene: TRBJ1-6
V gene: TRBV2
D gene: NA
CDR3 DNA: TGTGCCAGCAGCGAAAACCAGGGAAGTCTTAATTCACCCCTCCACTTT
CDR3 protein: CASSENQGSLNSPLHF

clone size: NA
J gene: TRBJ1-2
V gene: TRBV4-2
D gene: TRBD1
CDR3 DNA: TGTGCCAGCAGCCAAGAGGGGACAGGGGCCTATGGCTACACCTTC
CDR3 protein: CASSQEGTGAYGYTF

clone size: NA
J gene: TRBJ2-5
V gene: TRBV9
D gene: TRBD2
CDR3 DNA: TGTGCCAGCAGCCCTCCCGGACTAGCGGGGGGAGAGACCCAGTACTTC
CDR3 protein: CASSPPGLAGGETQYF

clone size: few
J gene: TRBJ2-1
V gene: TRBV6-6
D gene: TRBD2
CDR3 DNA: TGTGCCAGCAGTTACCCCGGACTAGACAATGAGCAGTTCTTC
CDR3 protein: CASSYPGLDNEQFF

clone size: many
J gene: TRBJ2-1
V gene: TRBV5-8
D gene: TRBD2
CDR3 DNA: TGTGCCAGCAGCTTAACTAGCGGGAGGGGGGAGCAGTTCTTC
CDR3 protein: CASSLTSGRGEQFF

clone size: NA
J gene: TRBJ2-4
V gene: TRBV29-1
D gene: NA
CDR3 DNA: TGCAGCGTTGCAGGGAACAAAAACATTCAGTACTTC
CDR3 protein: CSVAGNKNIQYF

clone size: NA
J gene: TRBJ2-1
V gene: TRBV6-5
D gene: NA
CDR3 DNA: TGTGCCAGCAGGGCAAACAATGAGCAGTTCTTC
CDR3 protein: CASRANNEQFF

clone size: NA
J gene: TRBJ2-7
V gene: TRBV27
D gene: TRBD2
CDR3 DNA: TGTGCCAGCAGTTCCGGGACTAGCGGGAGTATAGGCGAGCAGTACTTC
CDR3 protein: CASSSGTSGSIGEQYF

clone size: NA
J gene: TRBJ2-1
V gene: TRBV19
D gene: TRBD2
CDR3 DNA: TGTGCCAGTGTCATGGGAGCGGGGTATTTCAATGAGCAGTTCTTC
CDR3 protein: CASVMGAGYFNEQFF

clone size: NA
J gene: TRBJ2-7
V gene: TRBV2
D gene: TRBD1
CDR3 DNA: TGTGCCAGCGGACAGGGTTACTACTACGAGCAGTACTTC
CDR3 protein: CASGQGYYYEQYF

clone size: NA
J gene: TRBJ2-5
V gene: TRBV5-4
D gene: NA
CDR3 DNA: TGTGCCAGCAGCTTGAGGCCAGGCCTTGGGGAGACCCAGTACTTC
CDR3 protein: CASSLRPGLGETQYF

clone size: NA
J gene: TRBJ2-2
V gene: TRBV5-5
D gene: TRBD2
CDR3 DNA: TGTGCCAGCAGCACCGGGACTAGCGGGAGTGTGGGGGAGCTGTTTTTT
CDR3 protein: CASSTGTSGSVGELFF

clone size: few
J gene: TRBJ2-3
V gene: TRBV2
D gene: TRBD2
CDR3 DNA: TGTGCCAGCACTCGAATGGTGGCGGGAGGGACAGATACGCAGTATTTT
CDR3 protein: CASTRMVAGGTDTQYF

clone size: few
J gene: TRBJ1-2
V gene: TRBV5-4
D gene: NA
CDR3 DNA: TGTGCCAGCAGCAAACCGACGACTCTTGATTATGGCTACACCTTC
CDR3 protein: CASSKPTTLDYGYTF

clone size: NA
J gene: TRBJ1-1
V gene: TRBV13
D gene: TRBD1
CDR3 DNA: TGTGCCAGCAGCCAAAGACAGGGGGTGTGGACTGAAGCTTTCTTT
CDR3 protein: CASSQRQGVWTEAFF

clone size: NA
J gene: TRBJ2-1
V gene: TRBV27
D gene: NA
CDR3 DNA: TGTGCCAGCAGTTTATCGAGACTCCCTCCAAGGAATGAGCAGTTCTTC
CDR3 protein: CASSLSRLPPRNEQFF

clone size: NA
J gene: TRBJ2-1
V gene: TRBV6-5
D gene: NA
CDR3 DNA: TGTGCCAGCAGCCGCACTAGGGCCCTCTACAATGAGCAGTTCTTC
CDR3 protein: CASSRTRALYNEQFF

clone size: NA
J gene: TRBJ1-4
V gene: TRBV5-1
D gene: TRBD1
CDR3 DNA: TGCGCCAGCAGCCTCAACCCGGCGACAGGGCTTGCAACTAATGAAAAACTGTTTTTT
CDR3 protein: CASSLNPATGLATNEKLFF

clone size: NA
J gene: TRBJ2-2
V gene: TRBV18
D gene: TRBD2
CDR3 DNA: TGTGCCAGCTCACCCACAACCTCTAGCGGGAGCACCGGGGAGCTGTTTTTT
CDR3 protein: CASSPTTSSGSTGELFF

clone size: NA
J gene: TRBJ1-5
V gene: TRBV3-1/TRBV3-2
D gene: TRBD1
CDR3 DNA: TGTGCCAGCAGCCCCGACAGGGTAAATCAGCCCCAGCATTTT
CDR3 protein: CASSPDRVNQPQHF

clone size: NA
J gene: TRBJ2-3
V gene: TRBV6-5
D gene: TRBD2
CDR3 DNA: TGTGCCAGCAGTTTAGCGGGATCCACAGATACGCAGTATTTT
CDR3 protein: CASSLAGSTDTQYF

clone size: NA
J gene: TRBJ2-7
V gene: TRBV12-5
D gene: NA
CDR3 DNA: TGTGCTAGTGGTGTCTCGACTAGTTCCTACGAGCAGTACTTC
CDR3 protein: CASGVSTSSYEQYF